This record looks at one T cell receptor beta chain sequence and its context. V lost 0 bases to trimming and J lost 0 bases, with 9 bases between them. Germline lookup yields CDR1 SGHTA and CDR2 FQGTGA. The CDR3 is made up of 16 amino acids. The data derive from a study of blood T cell repertoires in COVID-19. Enrolled through a virtual design, the participants were between about 18 and 100 years of age and came from under 30 US areas. Cohort placement rested on clinical history that participants reported themselves. Recovered status in Cohort 3 required two negative PCRs, clearance, or symptom resolution. Measured with immunoSEQ multiplex PCR; TCRdb has only the in-frame clones, and not every one. The sample records about 300,000 clones, under 90% being singletons.

J is TRBJ2-1 and V is TRBV7-3, with D possibly being TRBD1 (5 bases). The sequence came from a woman younger than 35 who had recovered from COVID-19. Sequencing used PBMCs or T cells enriched from blood (not recorded which). CDR3 sequence reads: CASSLTGRGSYNEQFF. DNA for the CDR3: TGTGCCAGCAGCTTAACGGGGCGCGGCTCCTACAATGAGCAGTTCTTC. The variable domain in full, completed from reference TRBV7-3 and TRBJ2-1, reads GAGVSQTPSNKVTEKGKYVELRCDPISGHTALYWYRQSLGQGPEFLIYFQGTGAADDSGLPNDRFFAVRPEGSVSTLKIQRTERGDSAVYLCASSLTGRGSYNEQFFGPGTRLTVL.